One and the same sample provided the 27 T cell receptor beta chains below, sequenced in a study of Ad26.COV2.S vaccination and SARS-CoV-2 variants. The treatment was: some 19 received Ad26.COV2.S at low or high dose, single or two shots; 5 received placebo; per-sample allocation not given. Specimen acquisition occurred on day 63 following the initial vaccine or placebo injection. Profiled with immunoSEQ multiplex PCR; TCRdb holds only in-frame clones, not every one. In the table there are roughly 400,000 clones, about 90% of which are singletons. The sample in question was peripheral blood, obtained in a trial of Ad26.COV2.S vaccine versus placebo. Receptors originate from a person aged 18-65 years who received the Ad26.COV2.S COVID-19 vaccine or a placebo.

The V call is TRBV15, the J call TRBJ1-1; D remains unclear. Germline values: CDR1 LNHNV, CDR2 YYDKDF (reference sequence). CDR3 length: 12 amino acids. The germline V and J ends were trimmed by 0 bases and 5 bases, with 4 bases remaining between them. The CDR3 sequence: CATSRDLTEAFF. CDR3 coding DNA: TGTGCCACCAGCAGAGATCTTACTGAAGCTTTCTTT.

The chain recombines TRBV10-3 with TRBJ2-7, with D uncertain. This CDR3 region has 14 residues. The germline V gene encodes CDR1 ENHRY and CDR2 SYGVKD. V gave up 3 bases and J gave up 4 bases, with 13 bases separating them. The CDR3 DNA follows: TGTGCCATCAGTGATACATCCGTCGAGTACGAGCAGTACTTC. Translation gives CAISDTSVEYEQYF.

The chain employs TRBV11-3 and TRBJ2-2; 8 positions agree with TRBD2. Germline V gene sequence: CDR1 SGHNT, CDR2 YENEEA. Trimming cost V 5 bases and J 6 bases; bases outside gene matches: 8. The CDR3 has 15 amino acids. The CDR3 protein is CASSLISGTAGELFF. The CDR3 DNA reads TGTGCCAGCAGCCTCATTAGCGGGACGGCCGGGGAGCTGTTTTTT. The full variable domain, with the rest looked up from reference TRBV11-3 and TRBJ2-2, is EAGVVQSPRYKIIEKKQPVAFWCNPISGHNTLYWYLQNLGQGPELLIRYENEEAVDDSQLPKDRFSAERLKGVDSTLKIQPAELGDSAVYLCASSLISGTAGELFFGEGSRLTVL.

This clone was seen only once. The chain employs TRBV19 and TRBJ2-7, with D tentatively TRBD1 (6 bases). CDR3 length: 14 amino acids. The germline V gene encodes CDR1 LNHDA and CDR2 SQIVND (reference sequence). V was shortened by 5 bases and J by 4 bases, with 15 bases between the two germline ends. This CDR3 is CASSPRWDNYEQYF. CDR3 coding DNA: TGTGCCAGTAGTCCCCGATGGGACAATTACGAGCAGTACTTC.

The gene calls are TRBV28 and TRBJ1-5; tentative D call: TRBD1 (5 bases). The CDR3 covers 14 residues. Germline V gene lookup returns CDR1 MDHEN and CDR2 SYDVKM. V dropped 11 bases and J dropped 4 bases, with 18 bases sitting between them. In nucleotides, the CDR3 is TGTGCCGGTGGACAAGGGTTATTAAATCAGCCCCAGCATTTT. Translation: CAGGQGLLNQPQHF.

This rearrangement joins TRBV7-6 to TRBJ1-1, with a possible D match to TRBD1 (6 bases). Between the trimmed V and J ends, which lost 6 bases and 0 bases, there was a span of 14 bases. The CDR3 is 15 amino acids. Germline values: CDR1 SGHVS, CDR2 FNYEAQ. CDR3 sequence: CASREGGYMNTEAFF. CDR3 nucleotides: TGTGCCAGCAGGGAGGGGGGGTACATGAACACTGAAGCTTTCTTT.

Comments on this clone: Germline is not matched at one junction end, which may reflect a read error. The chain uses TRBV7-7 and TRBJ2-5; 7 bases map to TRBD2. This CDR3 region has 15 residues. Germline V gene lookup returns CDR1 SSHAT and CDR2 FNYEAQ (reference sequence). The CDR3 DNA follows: TGTGCTAGCAGCTATAGGCTAGCGGACCAAGAGACCCAGTACTTC. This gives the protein CASSYRLADQETQYF.

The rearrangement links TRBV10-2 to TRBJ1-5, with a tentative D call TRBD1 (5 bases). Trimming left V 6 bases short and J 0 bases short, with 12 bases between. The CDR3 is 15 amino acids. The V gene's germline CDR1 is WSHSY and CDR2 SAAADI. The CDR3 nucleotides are TGCGCCAGCAGAACCGGGGGAGCTAGCAATCAGCCCCAGCATTTT. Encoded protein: CASRTGGASNQPQHF.

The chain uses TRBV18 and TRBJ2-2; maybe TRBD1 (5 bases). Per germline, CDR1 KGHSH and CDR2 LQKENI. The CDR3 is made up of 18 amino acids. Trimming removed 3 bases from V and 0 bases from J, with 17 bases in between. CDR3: CASSPMGPGYPNTGELFF. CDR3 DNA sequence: TGTGCCAGCTCACCGATGGGGCCCGGGTATCCGAACACCGGGGAGCTGTTTTTT.

The CDR3 spells CASSQGYGYTF. The CDR3 DNA is TGTGCCAGCAGCCAAGGTTATGGCTACACCTTC. The V gene is TRBV6-5, the J gene TRBJ1-2; D not certain. CDR3 length equals 11 residues. V was trimmed by 6 bases and J by 5 bases, leaving 7 bases between them. Germline CDR1 is MNHEY and CDR2 is SVGAGI.

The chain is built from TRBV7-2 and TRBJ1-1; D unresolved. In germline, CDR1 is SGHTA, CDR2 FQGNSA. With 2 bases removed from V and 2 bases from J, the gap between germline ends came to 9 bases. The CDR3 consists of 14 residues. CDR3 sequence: CASSLLRTNTEAFF. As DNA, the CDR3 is TGTGCCAGCAGCTTATTGAGGACCAACACTGAAGCTTTCTTT.

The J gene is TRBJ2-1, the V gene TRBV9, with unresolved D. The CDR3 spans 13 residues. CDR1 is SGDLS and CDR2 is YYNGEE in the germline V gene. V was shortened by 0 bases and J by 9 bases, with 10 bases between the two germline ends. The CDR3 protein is CASSVDLASEQFF. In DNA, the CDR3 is TGTGCCAGCAGCGTAGACTTGGCTAGTGAGCAGTTCTTC.

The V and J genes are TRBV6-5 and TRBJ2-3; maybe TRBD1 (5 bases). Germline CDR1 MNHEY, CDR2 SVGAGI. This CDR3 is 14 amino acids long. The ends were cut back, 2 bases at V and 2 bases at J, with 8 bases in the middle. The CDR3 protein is CASSYRGPTDTQYF. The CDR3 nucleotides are TGTGCCAGCAGTTACAGGGGTCCCACAGATACGCAGTATTTT.

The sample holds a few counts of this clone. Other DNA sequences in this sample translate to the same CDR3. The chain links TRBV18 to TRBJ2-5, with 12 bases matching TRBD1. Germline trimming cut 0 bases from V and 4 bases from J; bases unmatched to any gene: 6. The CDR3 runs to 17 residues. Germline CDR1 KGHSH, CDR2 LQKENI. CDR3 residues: CASSPPGTGGLRETQYF. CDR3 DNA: TGTGCCAGCTCACCACCGGGGACAGGGGGCTTGAGAGAGACCCAGTACTTC.

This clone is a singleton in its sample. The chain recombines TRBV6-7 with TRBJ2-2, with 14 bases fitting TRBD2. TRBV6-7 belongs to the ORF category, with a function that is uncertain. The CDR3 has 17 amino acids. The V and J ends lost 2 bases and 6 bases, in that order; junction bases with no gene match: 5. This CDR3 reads CASSYPGLAGESGELFF. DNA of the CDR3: TGTGCCAGCAGTTACCCGGGACTAGCGGGAGAGTCCGGGGAGCTGTTTTTT.

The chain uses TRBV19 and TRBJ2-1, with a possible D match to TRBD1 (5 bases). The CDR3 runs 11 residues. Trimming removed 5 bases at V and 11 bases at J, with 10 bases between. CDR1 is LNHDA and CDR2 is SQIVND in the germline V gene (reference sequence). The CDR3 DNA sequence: TGTGCCAGTAGTGCAGGGTTTAAGCAGTTCTTC. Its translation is CASSAGFKQFF.

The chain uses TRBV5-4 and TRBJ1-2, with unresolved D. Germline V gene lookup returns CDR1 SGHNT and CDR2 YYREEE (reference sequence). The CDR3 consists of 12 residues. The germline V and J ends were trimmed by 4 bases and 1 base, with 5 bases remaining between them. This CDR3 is CASSRNNYGYTF. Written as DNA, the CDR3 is TGTGCCAGCAGCCGCAATAACTATGGCTACACCTTC.

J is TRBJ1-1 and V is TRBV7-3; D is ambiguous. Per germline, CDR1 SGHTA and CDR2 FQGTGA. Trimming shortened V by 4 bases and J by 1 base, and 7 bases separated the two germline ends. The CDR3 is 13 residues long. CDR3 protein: CASSSIRNTEAFF. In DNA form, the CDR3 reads TGTGCCAGCAGCTCAATACGGAACACTGAAGCTTTCTTT.

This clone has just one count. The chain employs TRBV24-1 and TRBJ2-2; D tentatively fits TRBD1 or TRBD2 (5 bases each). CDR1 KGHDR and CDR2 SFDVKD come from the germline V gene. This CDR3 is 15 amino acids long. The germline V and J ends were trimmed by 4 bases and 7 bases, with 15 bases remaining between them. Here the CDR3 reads CATSDISRGSGELFF. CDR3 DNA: TGTGCCACCAGTGACATTTCGAGGGGTAGCGGGGAGCTGTTTTTT.

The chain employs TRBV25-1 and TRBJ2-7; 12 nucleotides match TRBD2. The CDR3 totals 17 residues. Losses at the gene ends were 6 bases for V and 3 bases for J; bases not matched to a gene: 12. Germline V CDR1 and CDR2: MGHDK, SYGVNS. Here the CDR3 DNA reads TGTGCCAGCAGGGATCTCTGGACTAGCGGGAAGATCTACGAGCAGTACTTC. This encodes CASRDLWTSGKIYEQYF.

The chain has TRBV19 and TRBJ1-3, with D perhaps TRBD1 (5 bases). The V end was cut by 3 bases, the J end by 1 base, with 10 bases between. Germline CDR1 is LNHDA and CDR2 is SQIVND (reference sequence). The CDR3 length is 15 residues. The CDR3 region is CASSIGAGSGNTIYF. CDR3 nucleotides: TGTGCCAGTAGTATCGGGGCTGGGTCTGGAAACACCATATATTTT. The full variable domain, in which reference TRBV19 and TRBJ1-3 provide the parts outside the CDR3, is DGGITQSPKYLFRKEGQNVTLSCEQNLNHDAMYWYRQDPGQGLRLIYYSQIVNDFQKGDIAEGYSVSREKKESFPLTVTSAQKNPTAFYLCASSIGAGSGNTIYFGEGSWLTVV.

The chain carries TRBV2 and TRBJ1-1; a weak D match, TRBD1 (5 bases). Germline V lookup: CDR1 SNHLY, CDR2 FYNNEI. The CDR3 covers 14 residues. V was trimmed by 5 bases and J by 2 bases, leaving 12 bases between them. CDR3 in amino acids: CASSQWGDNTEAFF. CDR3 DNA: TGTGCCAGCAGTCAATGGGGGGACAACACTGAAGCTTTCTTT.

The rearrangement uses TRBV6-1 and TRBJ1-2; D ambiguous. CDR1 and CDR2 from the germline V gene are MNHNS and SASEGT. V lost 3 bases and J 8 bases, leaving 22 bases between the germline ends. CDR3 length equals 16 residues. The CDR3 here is CASSDEPLERALGYTF. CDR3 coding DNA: TGTGCCAGCAGTGATGAACCCTTAGAGCGGGCCTTGGGCTACACCTTC.

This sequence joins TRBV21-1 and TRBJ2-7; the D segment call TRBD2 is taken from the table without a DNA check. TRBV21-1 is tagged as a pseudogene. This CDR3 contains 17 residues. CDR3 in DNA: TGTGCCAGCAGCAAAGCGAAAGGAGGGCTGCGGGTATACGAGCAGTACTTC. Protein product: CASSKAKGGLRVYEQYF.

The CDR3 DNA reads TGTGCCAGTAGTGAACGGACGATCCTAACCGGGGAGCTGTTTTTT. Translated, it gives CASSERTILTGELFF. The gene calls are TRBV19 and TRBJ2-2; D gene unclear. Trimming pared 5 bases from V and 5 bases from J, leaving 15 bases between. Looked up from germline, CDR1 is LNHDA and CDR2 is SQIVND (reference sequence). CDR3 length: 15 amino acids.

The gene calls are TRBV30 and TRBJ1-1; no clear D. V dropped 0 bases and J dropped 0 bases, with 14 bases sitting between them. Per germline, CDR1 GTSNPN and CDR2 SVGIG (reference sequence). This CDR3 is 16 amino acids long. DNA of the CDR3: TGTGCCTGGAGTGTACCAACCCTCTATATGAACACTGAAGCTTTCTTT. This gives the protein CAWSVPTLYMNTEAFF.

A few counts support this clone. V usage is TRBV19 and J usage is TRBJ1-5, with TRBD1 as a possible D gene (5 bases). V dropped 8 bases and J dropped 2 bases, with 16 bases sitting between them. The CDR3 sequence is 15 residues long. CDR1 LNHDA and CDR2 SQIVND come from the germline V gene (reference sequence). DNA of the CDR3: TGTGCCAGTGGGCTTTCGTGGGGCGGCAATCAGCCCCAGCATTTT. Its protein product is CASGLSWGGNQPQHF.